The 21 T cell receptor beta chains below come from one sample, sequenced in a study of shared clonotypes between healthy human individuals. Using immunoSEQ multiplex PCR, the repertoire was profiled, and TCRdb retains in-frame clones only, with some absent. Here the sample spans 1 million to 1.2 million clones, 60% to 80% being singletons. The sample comprised memory CD4+ T cells from PBMCs. As for subset: CD45RA-negative fraction. The receptor set was obtained from a man younger than 30 in good health. Some clones in this sample may be carry-over from other donors' samples.

This clone was detected only once. The chain is built from TRBV28 and TRBJ1-4; D uncertain. V lost 6 bases, J lost 0 bases, and 8 bases lay in between. Germline loops: CDR1 MDHEN, CDR2 SYDVKM. This CDR3 is 14 amino acids long. This CDR3 reads CASSRISTNEKLFF. The CDR3 DNA follows: TGTGCCAGCAGCCGGATATCAACTAATGAAAAACTGTTTTTT.

This clone was recorded a few times. The genes are TRBV7-9 and TRBJ1-1; no firm D call. CDR1 and CDR2 from the germline V gene are SEHNR and FQNEAQ (reference sequence). V lost 4 bases, J lost 5 bases, and 11 bases lay in between. The CDR3 is 13 residues long. DNA for the CDR3: TGTGCCAGCAGCTGGAAGGTGGGGACTGAAGCTTTCTTT. Residues: CASSWKVGTEAFF.

This clone was observed a single time. This chain uses TRBV11-2 with TRBJ1-5, with TRBD1 as a possible D gene (5 bases). The CDR3 is made up of 18 amino acids. Germline V gene sequence: CDR1 SGHAT, CDR2 FQNNGV. Trimming shortened V by 1 base and J by 2 bases, and 18 bases separated the two germline ends. CDR3: CASSLARWPGGGNQPQHF. The DNA for the CDR3 is TGTGCCAGCAGCTTAGCGAGGTGGCCGGGGGGTGGCAATCAGCCCCAGCATTTT.

The J gene is TRBJ2-1, the V gene TRBV4-3, with D unclear. Deletions cut 0 bases from V and 1 base from J, with 19 bases between. CDR3 length: 19 residues. Germline CDR1 reads LGHNA; CDR2 reads YSLEER. CDR3 residues: CASSQDMVYVGLSYNEQFF. The CDR3 DNA reads as TGCGCCAGCAGCCAAGATATGGTGTATGTAGGGTTGTCCTACAATGAGCAGTTCTTC.

The CDR3: CASSPQTTSNEQFF. Here the CDR3 DNA reads TGTGCCAGCAGCCCACAGACGACTAGCAATGAGCAGTTCTTC. The genes are TRBV11-3 and TRBJ2-1, with D maybe TRBD2 (6 bases). The CDR3 totals 14 residues. The V gene lost 5 bases and the J gene lost 6 bases, with 14 bases spanning the gap. CDR1 SGHNT and CDR2 YENEEA come from the germline V gene. Looking up the rest from reference TRBV11-3 and TRBJ2-1 gives the full variable domain: EAGVVQSPRYKIIEKKQPVAFWCNPISGHNTLYWYLQNLGQGPELLIRYENEEAVDDSQLPKDRFSAERLKGVDSTLKIQPAELGDSAVYLCASSPQTTSNEQFFGPGTRLTVL.

The chain combines TRBV2 with TRBJ1-4; the D gene is possibly TRBD1 (6 bases). The CDR3 covers 15 residues. Trimming stripped 5 bases from V and 7 bases from J, with 17 bases between. The germline V gene has CDR1 SNHLY and CDR2 FYNNEI. The CDR3 nucleotides are TGTGCCAGCAGTCGGGGGGCCTCAGAGGTTGAAAAACTGTTTTTT. It is translated as CASSRGASEVEKLFF. Drawing the rest from reference TRBV2 and TRBJ1-4, the complete variable domain is EPEVTQTPSHQVTQMGQEVILRCVPISNHLYFYWYRQILGQKVEFLVSFYNNEISEKSEIFDDQFSVERPDGSNFTLKIRSTKLEDSAMYFCASSRGASEVEKLFFGSGTQLSVL.

A single count supports this clone. This chain connects TRBV5-1 to TRBJ1-1; D not resolved. Trimming took off 5 bases at V and 1 base at J, with 6 bases between the two ends. Germline assignment: CDR1 SGHRS and CDR2 YFSETQ. The CDR3 has 12 amino acids. The DNA of the CDR3 is TGCGCCAGCAGACAGTCGAACACTGAAGCTTTCTTT. Its protein is CASRQSNTEAFF.

This chain links TRBV18 with TRBJ1-1; 7 positions match TRBD1. The CDR3 consists of 13 residues. Per germline, CDR1 KGHSH and CDR2 LQKENI. V lost 3 bases to trimming and J lost 7 bases; unmatched junction nucleotides: 5. The CDR3 sequence: CASSPEGQIEAFF. The DNA for the CDR3 is TGTGCCAGCTCACCTGAGGGACAGATTGAAGCTTTCTTT. The full variable domain, its missing parts supplied by reference TRBV18 and TRBJ1-1, is NAGVMQNPRHLVRRRGQEARLRCSPMKGHSHVYWYRQLPEEGLKFMVYLQKENIIDESGMPKERFSAEFPKEGPSILRIQQVVRGDSAAYFCASSPEGQIEAFFGQGTRLTVV.

This clone was recorded once. The CDR3 nucleotides read TGTGCCAGCAGTTGGACAGGGGCCGGCCCCTACGAGCAGTACTTC. Translation: CASSWTGAGPYEQYF. The chain uses TRBV6-5 and TRBJ2-7, with 9 bases identical to TRBD1. In germline, CDR1 is MNHEY, CDR2 SVGAGI. V shed 4 bases and J 2 bases; nucleotides not matched to a gene: 6. CDR3 length: 15 amino acids.

The table lists this clone with a count of one. The chain is built from TRBV5-1 and TRBJ2-5, with 7 nucleotides matching TRBD1. CDR3 size: 15 residues. V trimming: 3 bases; J trimming: 2 bases; junction bases outside the gene matches: 7. Germline-derived CDR1 and CDR2 are SGHRS and YFSETQ. CDR3: CASSSQGTEQETQYF. CDR3 sequence (DNA): TGCGCCAGCAGCTCCCAAGGGACAGAGCAAGAGACCCAGTACTTC.

The chain couples TRBV7-6 to TRBJ1-4; D is ambiguous. In germline, CDR1 is SGHVS, CDR2 FNYEAQ. CDR3 length: 14 residues. V shed 6 bases and J shed 4 bases, with 12 bases lying between them. CDR3 DNA sequence: TGTGCCAGCAGGTCGCCACCAGTTAATGAAAAACTGTTTTTT. Its protein is CASRSPPVNEKLFF.

This clone was detected a few times. This sequence joins TRBV18 and TRBJ2-1; D is unclear. CDR1 is KGHSH and CDR2 is LQKENI in the germline V gene. The CDR3 extends over 13 amino acids. Trimming removed 1 base at V and 6 bases at J, with 7 bases between. The CDR3 protein is CASSPRYSNEQFF. The CDR3 nucleotides are TGTGCCAGCTCACCACGTTATTCCAATGAGCAGTTCTTC. The full variable domain, completed using reference TRBV18 and TRBJ2-1, is NAGVMQNPRHLVRRRGQEARLRCSPMKGHSHVYWYRQLPEEGLKFMVYLQKENIIDESGMPKERFSAEFPKEGPSILRIQQVVRGDSAAYFCASSPRYSNEQFFGPGTRLTVL.

The rearrangement links TRBV7-2 to TRBJ1-1, with TRBD1 matching over 8 bases. This CDR3 has 19 residues. CDR1 SGHTA and CDR2 FQGNSA come from the germline V gene. V lost 4 bases to trimming and J lost 3 bases; unmatched junction nucleotides: 19. The CDR3 DNA reads TGTGCCAGCAGCTACGCGCTTCAGGGGGCCTGGGAGTGGGACACTGAAGCTTTCTTT. It yields the protein CASSYALQGAWEWDTEAFF. Full variable domain (missing parts from reference TRBV7-2 and TRBJ1-1): GAGVSQSPSNKVTEKGKDVELRCDPISGHTALYWYRQSLGQGLEFLIYFQGNSAPDKSGLPSDRFSAERTGGSVSTLTIQRTQQEDSAVYLCASSYALQGAWEWDTEAFFGQGTRLTVV.

V and J are TRBV15 and TRBJ2-2; 7 bases fit TRBD2. Losses at the gene ends were 2 bases for V and 4 bases for J; bases not matched to a gene: 7. The length of the CDR3 is 16 residues. Per germline, CDR1 LNHNV and CDR2 YYDKDF (reference sequence). CDR3 protein: CATSRRRGSSTGELFF. The CDR3 coding sequence is TGTGCCACCAGCAGAAGGCGCGGGAGCTCCACCGGGGAGCTGTTTTTT. The whole variable domain, filled in from reference TRBV15 and TRBJ2-2, reads DAMVIQNPRYQVTQFGKPVTLSCSQTLNHNVMYWYQQKSSQAPKLLFHYYDKDFNNEADTPDNFQSRRPNTSFCFLDIRSPGLGDTAMYLCATSRRRGSSTGELFFGEGSRLTVL.

The chain employs TRBV11-3 and TRBJ2-5, with a weak D call TRBD2 (7 bases). V was clipped by 7 bases and J by 5 bases, with 23 bases between them. Germline V gives CDR1 SGHNT, CDR2 YENEEA. The CDR3 length is 16 residues. CDR3 amino acids: CASNHSGGPERETQYF. The CDR3 nucleotides read TGTGCCAGCAACCACTCCGGGGGGCCGGAGCGGGAGACCCAGTACTTC.

The chain has TRBV7-9 and TRBJ2-7; D not certain. Per germline, CDR1 SEHNR and CDR2 FQNEAQ (reference sequence). The CDR3 has 16 amino acids. V gave up 5 bases and J gave up 0 bases, with 17 bases separating them. The chain's CDR3 is CASSPLGWTSSYEQYF. The CDR3 coding sequence is TGTGCCAGCAGCCCACTGGGGTGGACGAGCTCCTACGAGCAGTACTTC.

This sequence joins TRBV5-4 and TRBJ2-5; D assignment may be TRBD1 or TRBD2 (5 bases each). CDR3 length equals 14 residues. Germline-derived CDR1 and CDR2 are SGHNT and YYREEE (reference sequence). V lost 4 bases, J lost 2 bases, and 12 bases lay in between. The CDR3: CASSHGGDQETQYF. In DNA, the CDR3 is TGTGCCAGCAGCCATGGGGGTGATCAAGAGACCCAGTACTTC.

The chain is built from TRBV30 and TRBJ1-1; tentative D call: TRBD1 (5 bases). The CDR3 extends over 13 amino acids. V lost 3 bases, J lost 6 bases, and 14 bases lay in between. Per the germline V gene, CDR1 is GTSNPN and CDR2 is SVGIG (reference sequence). The DNA for the CDR3 is TGTGCCTGGAGCAGGGATTTTCGGGCTGAAGCTTTCTTT. This codes for CAWSRDFRAEAFF.

This clone occurred a few times. The chain is built from TRBV19 and TRBJ2-7, with TRBD1 as a possible D gene (6 bases). Per the germline V gene, CDR1 is LNHDA and CDR2 is SQIVND (reference sequence). The CDR3 covers 15 residues. V lost 4 bases, J lost 2 bases, and 15 bases lay in between. CDR3 coding DNA: TGTGCCAGTAGTACCCAAAGGGACACCCCCTACGAGCAGTACTTC. It encodes CASSTQRDTPYEQYF.

This rearrangement joins TRBV19 to TRBJ2-1; D gene unclear. The CDR3 runs to 13 residues. CDR1 and CDR2 from the germline V gene are LNHDA and SQIVND (reference sequence). V was trimmed by 3 bases and J by 5 bases, leaving 8 bases between them. The CDR3 sequence is CASSIPPDNEQFF. CDR3 DNA sequence: TGTGCCAGTAGTATTCCACCTGACAATGAGCAGTTCTTC.

The rearrangement links TRBV5-5 to TRBJ2-3; 8 bases fit TRBD2. CDR1 SGHKS and CDR2 YYEKEE come from the germline V gene (reference sequence). V dropped 3 bases and J dropped 3; count of bases not matched to a gene: 3. The CDR3 loop spans 14 amino acids. The CDR3 coding sequence is TGTGCCAGCAGCTGGGGACTAGGAACAGATACGCAGTATTTT. It codes for CASSWGLGTDTQYF.